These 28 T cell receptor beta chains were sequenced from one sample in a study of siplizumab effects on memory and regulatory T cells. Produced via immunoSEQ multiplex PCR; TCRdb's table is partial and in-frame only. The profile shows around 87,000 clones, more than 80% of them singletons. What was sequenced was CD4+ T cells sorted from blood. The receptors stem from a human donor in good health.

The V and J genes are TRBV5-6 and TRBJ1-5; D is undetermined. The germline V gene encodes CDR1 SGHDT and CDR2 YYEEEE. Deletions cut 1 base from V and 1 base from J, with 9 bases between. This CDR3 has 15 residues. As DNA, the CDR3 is TGTGCCAGCAGCTTGAACCGGTTAAGCAATCAGCCCCAGCATTTT. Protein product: CASSLNRLSNQPQHF.

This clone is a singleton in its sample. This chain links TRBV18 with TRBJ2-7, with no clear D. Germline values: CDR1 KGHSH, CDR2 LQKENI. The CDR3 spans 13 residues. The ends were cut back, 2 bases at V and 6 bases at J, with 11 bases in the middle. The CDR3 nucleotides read TGTGCCAGCTCACCAATTAAGTATTCCGAGCAGTACTTC. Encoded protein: CASSPIKYSEQYF.

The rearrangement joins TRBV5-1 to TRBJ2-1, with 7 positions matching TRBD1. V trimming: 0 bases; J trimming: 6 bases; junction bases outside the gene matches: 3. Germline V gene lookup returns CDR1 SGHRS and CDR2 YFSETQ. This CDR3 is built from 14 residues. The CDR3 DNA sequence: TGCGCCAGCAGCTTGGGGGGGACAGTCAATGAGCAGTTCTTC. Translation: CASSLGGTVNEQFF.

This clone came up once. The CDR3 reads CASSFQGVSTDTQYF. In DNA, the CDR3 is TGCGCCAGCAGCTTTCAGGGGGTTAGCACAGATACGCAGTATTTT. The V and J genes are TRBV5-1 and TRBJ2-3; TRBD1 matches at 7 bases. Germline V gives CDR1 SGHRS, CDR2 YFSETQ. The CDR3 has 15 residues. Unmatched junction bases numbered 3, after V lost 2 bases and J lost 0 bases.

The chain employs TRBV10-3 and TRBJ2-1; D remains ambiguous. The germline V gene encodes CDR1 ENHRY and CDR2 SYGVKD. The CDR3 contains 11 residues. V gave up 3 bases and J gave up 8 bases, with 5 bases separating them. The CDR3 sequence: CAISDVYEQFF. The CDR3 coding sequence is TGTGCCATCAGTGATGTTTATGAGCAGTTCTTC.

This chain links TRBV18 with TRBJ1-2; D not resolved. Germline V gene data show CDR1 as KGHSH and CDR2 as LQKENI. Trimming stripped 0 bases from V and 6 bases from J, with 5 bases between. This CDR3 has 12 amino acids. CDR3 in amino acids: CASSPPGDGYTF. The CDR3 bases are TGTGCCAGCTCACCACCTGGGGATGGCTACACCTTC.

CDR3 in DNA: TGTGCCAGCAGCGGATCCCCTTTCACAGATACGCAGTATTTT. Its translation: CASSGSPFTDTQYF. V and J are TRBV7-2 and TRBJ2-3; D is unclear. The length of the CDR3 is 14 residues. V was cut by 5 bases and J by 2 bases, with 11 bases left in between. Germline V CDR1 and CDR2: SGHTA, FQGNSA.

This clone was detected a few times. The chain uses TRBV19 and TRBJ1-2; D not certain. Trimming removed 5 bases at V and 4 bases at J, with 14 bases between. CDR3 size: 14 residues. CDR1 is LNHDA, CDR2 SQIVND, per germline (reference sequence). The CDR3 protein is CASSPGPPLYGYTF. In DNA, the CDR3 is TGTGCCAGTAGTCCAGGACCGCCCCTCTATGGCTACACCTTC.

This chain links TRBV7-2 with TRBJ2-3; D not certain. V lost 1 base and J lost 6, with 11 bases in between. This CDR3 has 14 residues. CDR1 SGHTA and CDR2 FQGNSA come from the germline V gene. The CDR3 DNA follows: TGTGCCAGCAGCTTAGAGGGCACGGTGGATACGCAGTATTTT. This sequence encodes CASSLEGTVDTQYF.

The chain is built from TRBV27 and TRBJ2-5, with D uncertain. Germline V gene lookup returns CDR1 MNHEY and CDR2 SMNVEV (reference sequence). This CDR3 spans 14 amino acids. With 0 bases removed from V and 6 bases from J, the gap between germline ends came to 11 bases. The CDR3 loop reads CASSLSRVAQTQYF. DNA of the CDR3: TGTGCCAGCAGTTTATCAAGGGTGGCACAGACCCAGTACTTC.

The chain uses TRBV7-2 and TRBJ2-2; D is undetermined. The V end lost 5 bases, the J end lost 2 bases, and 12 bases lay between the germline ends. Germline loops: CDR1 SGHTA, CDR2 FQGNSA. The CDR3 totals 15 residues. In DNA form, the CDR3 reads TGTGCCAGCAGCCTCGTCAGGACCAACACCGGGGAGCTGTTTTTT. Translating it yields CASSLVRTNTGELFF. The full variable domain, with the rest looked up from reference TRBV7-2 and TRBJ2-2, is GAGVSQSPSNKVTEKGKDVELRCDPISGHTALYWYRQSLGQGLEFLIYFQGNSAPDKSGLPSDRFSAERTGGSVSTLTIQRTQQEDSAVYLCASSLVRTNTGELFFGEGSRLTVL.

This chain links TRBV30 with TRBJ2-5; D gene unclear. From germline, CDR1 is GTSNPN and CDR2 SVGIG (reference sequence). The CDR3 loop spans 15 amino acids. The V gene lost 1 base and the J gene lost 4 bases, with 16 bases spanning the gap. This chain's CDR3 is CAWSAGGVGRETQYF. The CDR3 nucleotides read TGTGCCTGGAGTGCGGGTGGGGTAGGGCGAGAGACCCAGTACTTC.

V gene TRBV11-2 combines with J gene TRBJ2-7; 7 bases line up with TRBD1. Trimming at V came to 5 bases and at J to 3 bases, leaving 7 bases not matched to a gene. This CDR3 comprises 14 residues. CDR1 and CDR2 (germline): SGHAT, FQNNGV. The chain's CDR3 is CASSQRQGIYEQYF. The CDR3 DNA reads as TGTGCCAGCAGCCAAAGACAGGGAATCTACGAGCAGTACTTC.

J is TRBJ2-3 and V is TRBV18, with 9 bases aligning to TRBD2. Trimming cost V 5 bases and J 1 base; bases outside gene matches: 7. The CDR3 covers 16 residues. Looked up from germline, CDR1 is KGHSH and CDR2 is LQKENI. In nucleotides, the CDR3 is TGTGCCAGCTCATCGCAACGGACTAGCGGCACAGATACGCAGTATTTT. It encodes CASSSQRTSGTDTQYF.

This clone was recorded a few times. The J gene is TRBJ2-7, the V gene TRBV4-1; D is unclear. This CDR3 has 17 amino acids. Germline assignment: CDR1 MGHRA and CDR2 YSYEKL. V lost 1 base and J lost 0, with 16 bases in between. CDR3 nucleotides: TGCGCCAGCAGCCAAGGAAGGAACCTCGCCGACTCCTACGAGCAGTACTTC. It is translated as CASSQGRNLADSYEQYF.

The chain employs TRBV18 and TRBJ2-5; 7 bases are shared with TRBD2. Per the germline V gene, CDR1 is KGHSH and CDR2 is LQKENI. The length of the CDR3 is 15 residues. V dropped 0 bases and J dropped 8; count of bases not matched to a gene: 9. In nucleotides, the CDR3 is TGTGCCAGCTCACCACCCCGGGGCGAGCGGGGAACCCAGTACTTC. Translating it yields CASSPPRGERGTQYF.

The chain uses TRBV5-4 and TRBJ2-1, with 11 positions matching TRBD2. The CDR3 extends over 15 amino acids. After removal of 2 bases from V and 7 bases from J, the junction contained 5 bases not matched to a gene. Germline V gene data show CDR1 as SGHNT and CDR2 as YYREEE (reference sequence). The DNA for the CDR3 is TGTGCCAGCAGCTTCCGACTAGCGGGAAAGAATGAGCAGTTCTTC. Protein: CASSFRLAGKNEQFF. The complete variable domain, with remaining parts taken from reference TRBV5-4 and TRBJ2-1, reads ETGVTQSPTHLIKTRGQQVTLRCSSQSGHNTVSWYQQALGQGPQFIFQYYREEENGRGNFPPRFSGLQFPNYSSELNVNALELDDSALYLCASSFRLAGKNEQFFGPGTRLTVL.

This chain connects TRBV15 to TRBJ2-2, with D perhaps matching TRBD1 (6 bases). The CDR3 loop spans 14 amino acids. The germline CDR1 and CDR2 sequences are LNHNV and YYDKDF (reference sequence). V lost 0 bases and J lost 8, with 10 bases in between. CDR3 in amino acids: CATSRERGLGELFF. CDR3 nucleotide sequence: TGTGCCACCAGCAGAGAAAGGGGGTTAGGGGAGCTGTTTTTT.

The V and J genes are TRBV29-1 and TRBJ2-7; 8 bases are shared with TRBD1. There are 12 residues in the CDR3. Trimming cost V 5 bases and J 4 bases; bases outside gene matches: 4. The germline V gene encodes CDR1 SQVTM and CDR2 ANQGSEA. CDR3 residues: CSVNRGDYEQYF. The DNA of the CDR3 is TGCAGCGTTAACAGGGGGGATTACGAGCAGTACTTC.

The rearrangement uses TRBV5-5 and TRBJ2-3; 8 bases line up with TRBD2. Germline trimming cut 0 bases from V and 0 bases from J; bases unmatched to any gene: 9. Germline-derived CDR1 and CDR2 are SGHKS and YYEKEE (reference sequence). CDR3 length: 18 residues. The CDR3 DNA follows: TGTGCCAGCAGCTTGGGAAGCGGGAGAATCACTAGCACAGATACGCAGTATTTT. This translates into CASSLGSGRITSTDTQYF.

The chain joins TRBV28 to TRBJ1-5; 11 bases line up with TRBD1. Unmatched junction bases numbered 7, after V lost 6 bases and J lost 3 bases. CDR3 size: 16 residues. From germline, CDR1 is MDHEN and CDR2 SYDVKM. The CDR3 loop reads CASRYRDRGNNQPQHF. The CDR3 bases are TGTGCCAGCAGGTATCGGGACAGGGGGAACAATCAGCCCCAGCATTTT.

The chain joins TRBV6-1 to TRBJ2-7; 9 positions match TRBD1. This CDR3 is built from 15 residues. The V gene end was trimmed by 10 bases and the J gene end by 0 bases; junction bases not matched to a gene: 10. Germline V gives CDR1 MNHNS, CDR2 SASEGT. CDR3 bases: TGTGCCACTAAACTGGGACAGGGTTCCTCCTACGAGCAGTACTTC. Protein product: CATKLGQGSSYEQYF.

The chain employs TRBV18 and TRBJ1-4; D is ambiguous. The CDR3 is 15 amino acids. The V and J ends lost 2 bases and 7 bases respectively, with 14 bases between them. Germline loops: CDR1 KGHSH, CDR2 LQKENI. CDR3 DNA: TGTGCCAGCTCACCAAAGGTCGAGGGAGGTGAAAAACTGTTTTTT. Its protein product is CASSPKVEGGEKLFF.

The DNA for the CDR3 is TGTGCCAGCAGTGAAGGGGCAGGGCCGACAGATACGCAGTATTTT. This sequence encodes CASSEGAGPTDTQYF. This sequence joins TRBV2 and TRBJ2-3; a possible D gene is TRBD1 (5 bases). Per the germline V gene, CDR1 is SNHLY and CDR2 is FYNNEI. CDR3 length: 15 amino acids. V lost 1 base and J lost 3, with 11 bases in between.

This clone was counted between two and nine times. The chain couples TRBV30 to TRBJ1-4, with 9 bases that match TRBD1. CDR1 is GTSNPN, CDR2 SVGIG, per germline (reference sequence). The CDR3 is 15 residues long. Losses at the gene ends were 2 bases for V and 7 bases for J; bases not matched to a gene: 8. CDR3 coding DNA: TGTGCCTGGAGTCCACGACAGGGGGGAGGTGAAAAACTGTTTTTT. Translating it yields CAWSPRQGGGEKLFF.

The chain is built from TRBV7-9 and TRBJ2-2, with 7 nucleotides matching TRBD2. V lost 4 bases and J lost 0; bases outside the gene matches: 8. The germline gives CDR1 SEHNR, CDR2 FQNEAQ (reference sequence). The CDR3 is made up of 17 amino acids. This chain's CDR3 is CASSSLSGYTNTGELFF. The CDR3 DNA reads TGTGCCAGCAGCTCCCTTAGCGGGTACACGAACACCGGGGAGCTGTTTTTT. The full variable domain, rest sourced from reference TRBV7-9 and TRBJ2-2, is DTGVSQNPRHKITKRGQNVTFRCDPISEHNRLYWYRQTLGQGPEFLTYFQNEAQLEKSRLLSDRFSAERPKGSFSTLEIQRTEQGDSAMYLCASSSLSGYTNTGELFFGEGSRLTVL.

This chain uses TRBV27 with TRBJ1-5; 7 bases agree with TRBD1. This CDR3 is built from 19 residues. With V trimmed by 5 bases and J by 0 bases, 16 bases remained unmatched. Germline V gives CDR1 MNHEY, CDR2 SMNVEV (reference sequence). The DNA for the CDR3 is TGTGCCAGCAGTCCCCACTCCGACAGGGTGGACTATAGCAATCAGCCCCAGCATTTT. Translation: CASSPHSDRVDYSNQPQHF.

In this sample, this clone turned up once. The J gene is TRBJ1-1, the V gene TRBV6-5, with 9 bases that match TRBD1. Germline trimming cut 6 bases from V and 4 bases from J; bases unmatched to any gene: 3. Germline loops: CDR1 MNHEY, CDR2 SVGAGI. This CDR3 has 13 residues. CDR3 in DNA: TGTGCCAGCAGCCGGGGACAGGGCACTGAAGCTTTCTTT. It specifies CASSRGQGTEAFF.